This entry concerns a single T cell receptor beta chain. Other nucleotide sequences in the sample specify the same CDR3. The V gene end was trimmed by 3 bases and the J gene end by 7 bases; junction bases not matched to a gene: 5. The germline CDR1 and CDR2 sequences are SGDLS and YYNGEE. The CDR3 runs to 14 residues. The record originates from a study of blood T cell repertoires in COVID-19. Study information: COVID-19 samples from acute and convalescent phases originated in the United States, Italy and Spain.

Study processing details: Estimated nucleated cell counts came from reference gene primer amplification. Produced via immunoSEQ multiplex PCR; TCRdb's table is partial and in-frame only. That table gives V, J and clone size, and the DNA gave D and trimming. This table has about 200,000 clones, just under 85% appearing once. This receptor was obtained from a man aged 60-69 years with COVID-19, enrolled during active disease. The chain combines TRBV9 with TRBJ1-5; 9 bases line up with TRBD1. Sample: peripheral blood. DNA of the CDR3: TGTGCCAGCAGCGACACAGGGGGCGGACAGCCCCAGCATTTT. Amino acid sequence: CASSDTGGGQPQHF. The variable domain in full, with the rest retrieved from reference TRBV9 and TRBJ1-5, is DSGVTQTPKHLITATGQRVTLRCSPRSGDLSVYWYQQSLDQGLQFLIQYYNGEERAKGNILERFSAQQFPDLHSELNLSSLELGDSALYFCASSDTGGGQPQHFGDGTRLSIL.